The clone carrying this TCR beta chain was seen many times. Antigen unknown. This sample is part of a study of identical twins. Study results and limitations: Twins shared out-of-frame alpha sequences with excess low generation probability.

With template switching, a universal primer site was added, and the cDNA carried unique molecular identifiers. Each CDR3 protein is one row after TCRdb ran MiXCR on the 5' RACE reads. The repertoire includes 1.5 million to 2 million distinct CDR3 sequences, under 35% of them detected once, and 0.25% to 0.3% sits in the top ten. Germline values: CDR1 MNHEY, CDR2 SVGEGT. The J segment lost 2 bases and the V segment lost 0 bases, leaving 3 bases of the junction unmatched. The CDR3 runs to 16 residues. The TCR was taken from a newborn girl in good health. This chain links TRBV6-2 or TRBV6-3 with TRBJ2-3, with TRBD2 matching 9 bases. Sequenced material: cord blood. CDR3 sequence: CASSYSRGGDTDTQYF. In nucleotides, the CDR3 is TGTGCCAGCAGTTACTCGCGCGGGGGGGACACAGATACGCAGTATTTT.